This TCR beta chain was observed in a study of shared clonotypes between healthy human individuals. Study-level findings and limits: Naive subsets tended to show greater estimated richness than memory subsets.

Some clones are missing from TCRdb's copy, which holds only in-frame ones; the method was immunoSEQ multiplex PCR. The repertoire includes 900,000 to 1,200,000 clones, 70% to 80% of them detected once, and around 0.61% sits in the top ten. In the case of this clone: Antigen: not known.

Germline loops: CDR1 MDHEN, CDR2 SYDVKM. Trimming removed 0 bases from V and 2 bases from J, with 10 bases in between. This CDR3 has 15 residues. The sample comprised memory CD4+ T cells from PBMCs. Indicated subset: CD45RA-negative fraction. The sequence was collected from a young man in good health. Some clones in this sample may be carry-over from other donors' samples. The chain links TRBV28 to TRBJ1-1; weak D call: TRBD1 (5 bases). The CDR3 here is CASSLWGRANTEAFF. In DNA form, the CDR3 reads TGTGCCAGCAGTTTATGGGGCAGGGCAAACACTGAAGCTTTCTTT.